This is a list of T cell receptor beta chains from one sample in a study of T cell responses to AZD1222 COVID-19 vaccine. Produced via immunoSEQ multiplex PCR; TCRdb's table is partial and in-frame only. The sample contains about 99,000 clones, approximately 94% of which appear only once. This specimen consisted of peripheral blood, obtained on day 0 of AZD1222 vaccination. The origin of the receptors is an adult in good health. The CDR3 runs from the conserved cysteine through the conserved F or W. D genes are given only for firm matches. Expanded clones get a size class; other rows say once, few or many, or leave the size out.

>.|.|TRBV14|TRBJ1-2
CASSPLALDGYTF
TGTGCCAGCAGCCCGCTGGCCTTGGATGGCTACACCTTC
>.|.|TRBV25-1|TRBJ1-2
CATEAEGYTF
TGTGCCACCGAGGCAGAGGGCTACACCTTC
>.|.|TRBV6-1|TRBJ1-4
CASSEGSSKGEKLFF
TGTGCCAGCAGCGAAGGATCCTCTAAAGGCGAAAAACTGTTTTTT
>.|.|TRBV2|TRBJ1-4
CASRTDSAGEKLFF
TGTGCCAGCAGGACCGACAGTGCTGGTGAAAAACTGTTTTTT
>once|TRBD2|TRBV5-1|TRBJ2-7
CASSFSGLAAYEQYF
TGCGCCAGCAGCTTTAGTGGGCTAGCGGCCTACGAGCAGTACTTC
>.|.|TRBV18|TRBJ2-3
CASSPPQITDTQYF
TGTGCCAGCTCACCGCCACAGATCACAGATACGCAGTATTTT
>.|.|TRBV30|TRBJ1-5
CAWSVLGYSNQPQHF
TGTGCCTGGAGTGTACTCGGGTATAGCAATCAGCCCCAGCATTTT
>.|TRBD1|TRBV6-5|TRBJ2-7
CASSYWDRAHEQYF
TGTGCCAGCAGTTACTGGGACAGGGCCCACGAGCAGTACTTC
>.|TRBD1|TRBV6-5|TRBJ2-7
CASSYSRTGTYEQYF
TGTGCCAGCAGTTACTCCCGGACAGGAACCTACGAGCAGTACTTC
>.|.|TRBV2|TRBJ1-2
CASSDDGYYGYTF
TGTGCCAGCAGTGACGACGGATATTATGGCTACACCTTC
>.|TRBD1|TRBV10-3|TRBJ1-6
CATEDRGESPLHF
TGTGCCACGGAGGACAGGGGGGAATCACCCCTCCACTTT
>.|.|TRBV9|TRBJ2-2
CASSVPTREANTGELFF
TGTGCCAGCAGCGTCCCCACCAGGGAGGCAAACACCGGGGAGCTGTTTTTT